These 18 T cell receptor beta chains share one sample of origin, sequenced in a study of T cell responses to AZD1222 COVID-19 vaccine. TCRdb's copy holds only in-frame clones and misses some; the assay was immunoSEQ multiplex PCR. The sample includes about 140,000 clones, over 90% of them seen just once. Sequencing was performed on peripheral blood, taken on day 0 of MenACWY control vaccination. All receptors come from an adult in good health.

The chain has TRBV25-1 and TRBJ1-2, with D unresolved. Germline V gene lookup returns CDR1 MGHDK and CDR2 SYGVNS. This CDR3 comprises 13 residues. With 2 bases removed from V and 3 bases from J, the gap between germline ends came to 7 bases. The CDR3 DNA reads as TGTGCCAGCAGTGAAACGTCCTACTATGGCTACACCTTC. Residues: CASSETSYYGYTF.

The chain has TRBV5-1 and TRBJ1-4, with 7 bases lining up with TRBD1. Germline assignment: CDR1 SGHRS and CDR2 YFSETQ. The junction had 2 bases not matched to a gene; V was cut back by 4 bases and J by 2 bases. CDR3 size: 14 residues. CDR3 nucleotides: TGCGCCAGCAGCGTAGGGGGCACTAATGAAAAACTGTTTTTT. As protein: CASSVGGTNEKLFF.

This sequence joins TRBV6-5 and TRBJ1-2; D is perhaps TRBD1 (6 bases). V lost 6 bases to trimming and J lost 2 bases, with 16 bases between them. The germline V gene has CDR1 MNHEY and CDR2 SVGAGI. This CDR3 spans 15 amino acids. The CDR3 protein is CASSTLGTSNYGYTF. In nucleotides, the CDR3 is TGTGCCAGCAGCACCCTGGGGACATCCAACTATGGCTACACCTTC.

The rearrangement joins TRBV7-9 to TRBJ1-2; unclear D gene. Germline CDR1 is SEHNR and CDR2 is FQNEAQ (reference sequence). V lost 3 bases, J lost 6 bases, and 8 bases lay in between. The CDR3 sequence is 12 residues long. The CDR3 loop reads CASSFGRDGYTF. CDR3 bases: TGTGCCAGCAGCTTTGGACGGGATGGCTACACCTTC. Combining the CDR3 with reference TRBV7-9 and TRBJ1-2 gives the whole variable domain DTGVSQNPRHKITKRGQNVTFRCDPISEHNRLYWYRQTLGQGPEFLTYFQNEAQLEKSRLLSDRFSAERPKGSFSTLEIQRTEQGDSAMYLCASSFGRDGYTFGSGTRLTVV.

The CDR3 loop reads CASTSQSSYNEQFF. CDR3 nucleotides: TGTGCCAGCACCTCACAGAGCTCCTACAATGAGCAGTTCTTC. The chain has TRBV25-1 and TRBJ2-1; D gene uncertain. CDR1 is MGHDK and CDR2 is SYGVNS in the germline V gene. V was shortened by 7 bases and J by 0 bases, with 10 bases between the two germline ends. The CDR3 runs to 14 residues.

J is TRBJ1-2 and V is TRBV5-1, with 10 nucleotides matching TRBD1. J was trimmed by 3 bases and V by 0 bases; bases with no gene match: 8. Germline V lookup: CDR1 SGHRS, CDR2 YFSETQ. CDR3 size: 17 residues. The CDR3 here is CASSLGSGTGVHYGYTF. CDR3 sequence (DNA): TGCGCCAGCAGCTTGGGGTCCGGGACAGGGGTTCACTATGGCTACACCTTC.

The rearrangement joins TRBV2 to TRBJ1-6, with a possible D match to TRBD1 (5 bases). The CDR3 is 15 amino acids. V shed 5 bases and J shed 7 bases, with 15 bases lying between them. Looked up from germline, CDR1 is SNHLY and CDR2 is FYNNEI. This CDR3 is CASSPRQRGNSPLHF. The CDR3 nucleotides read TGTGCCAGCAGTCCACGGCAGAGGGGCAATTCACCCCTCCACTTT.

J is TRBJ2-3 and V is TRBV5-1, with no clear D. Germline V gene lookup returns CDR1 SGHRS and CDR2 YFSETQ. V was shortened by 3 bases and J by 4 bases, with 9 bases between the two germline ends. The CDR3 length is 13 residues. The CDR3 protein is CASSSVVSDTQYF. In nucleotides, the CDR3 is TGCGCCAGCAGCTCGGTCGTGTCAGATACGCAGTATTTT.

The CDR3 DNA reads TGTGCCAGCAGTTCCCCGCGACAGGGGCAAGAGACCCAGTACTTC. Its protein product is CASSSPRQGQETQYF. The chain employs TRBV6-1 and TRBJ2-5, with TRBD1 matching 8 bases. V lost 5 bases to trimming and J lost 2 bases; unmatched junction nucleotides: 7. The CDR3 has 15 amino acids. Germline V gene lookup returns CDR1 MNHNS and CDR2 SASEGT.

The rearrangement joins TRBV5-4 to TRBJ2-3, with 14 nucleotides matching TRBD2. The trim removed 3 bases at V and 6 bases at J, leaving 3 bases unmatched. This CDR3 has 15 residues. Germline V gene data show CDR1 as SGHNT and CDR2 as YYREEE (reference sequence). CDR3 nucleotides: TGTGCCAGCAGCTCTCGACTAGCGGGGGGGGATACGCAGTATTTT. This codes for CASSSRLAGGDTQYF.

The chain is built from TRBV7-3 and TRBJ1-1; TRBD1 matches at 7 bases. The V gene's germline CDR1 is SGHTA and CDR2 FQGTGA. CDR3 size: 13 residues. The V and J ends lost 6 bases and 1 base, in that order; junction bases with no gene match: 2. In DNA, the CDR3 is TGTGCCAGCAGTCGGACAGGGAACACTGAAGCTTTCTTT. This codes for CASSRTGNTEAFF.

The chain links TRBV30 to TRBJ1-2, with D possibly TRBD1 on 6 matching bases. V dropped 4 bases and J dropped 6 bases, with 21 bases sitting between them. CDR3 size: 15 residues. The germline V gene encodes CDR1 GTSNPN and CDR2 SVGIG (reference sequence). This chain's CDR3 is CAWNEDRSSRNGYTF. CDR3 DNA sequence: TGTGCCTGGAATGAAGACAGGTCATCGAGGAATGGCTACACCTTC.

V gene TRBV4-3 combines with J gene TRBJ1-2; 11 positions match TRBD1. Per the germline V gene, CDR1 is LGHNA and CDR2 is YSLEER. The CDR3 covers 15 residues. After removal of 3 bases from V and 0 bases from J, the junction contained 0 bases not matched to a gene. The CDR3 spells CASSQDRGPNYGYTF. In DNA form, the CDR3 reads TGCGCCAGCAGCCAGGACAGGGGGCCTAACTATGGCTACACCTTC.

The chain carries TRBV5-4 and TRBJ1-2, with TRBD1 identical over 10 bases. With 4 bases clipped from V and 3 bases from J, the junction kept 3 bases outside the gene matches. Germline CDR1 is SGHNT and CDR2 is YYREEE (reference sequence). This CDR3 comprises 14 residues. CDR3 coding DNA: TGTGCCAGCAGCATGGGACAGGGGTACTATGGCTACACCTTC. Residues: CASSMGQGYYGYTF.

V gene TRBV7-3 combines with J gene TRBJ1-1, with D possibly being TRBD1 (5 bases). The CDR3 totals 15 residues. The germline V gene encodes CDR1 SGHTA and CDR2 FQGTGA. Trimming took off 7 bases at V and 6 bases at J, with 21 bases between the two ends. CDR3: CASKLSPGSGPEAFF. The CDR3 DNA is TGTGCCAGCAAATTATCTCCAGGGTCGGGCCCTGAAGCTTTCTTT. Together with reference TRBV7-3 and TRBJ1-1, the CDR3 gives the full variable domain: GAGVSQTPSNKVTEKGKYVELRCDPISGHTALYWYRQSLGQGPEFLIYFQGTGAADDSGLPNDRFFAVRPEGSVSTLKIQRTERGDSAVYLCASKLSPGSGPEAFFGQGTRLTVV.

The chain employs TRBV15 and TRBJ2-3; 9 bases line up with TRBD2. J lost 4 bases, V lost 1 base, and 6 bases had no gene match. The CDR3 contains 16 residues. In germline, CDR1 is LNHNV, CDR2 YYDKDF (reference sequence). The CDR3 sequence: CATSRGLAGSADTQYF. The CDR3 DNA reads TGTGCCACCAGCAGAGGGCTAGCGGGATCGGCAGATACGCAGTATTTT.

This clone occurred a few times. The chain joins TRBV6-1 to TRBJ2-7; TRBD2 matches 9 bases. The V segment lost 0 bases and the J segment 12 bases; nucleotides outside the gene matches: 9. The CDR3 runs to 14 residues. From germline, CDR1 is MNHNS and CDR2 SASEGT. The DNA of the CDR3 is TGTGCCAGCAGTGAAGCGCGGGAGGGGGGCCGTCGGTACTTC. This codes for CASSEAREGGRRYF.

The chain employs TRBV6-6 and TRBJ1-6, with no clear D. CDR3 length: 15 residues. Germline V lookup: CDR1 MNHNY, CDR2 SVGAGI (reference sequence). V was pared by 0 bases and J by 10 bases, with 13 bases between. For the CDR3, the DNA is TGTGCCAGCAGTTACTCAGCGGAGAACGGGTCACCCCTCCACTTT. Translating gives CASSYSAENGSPLHF.